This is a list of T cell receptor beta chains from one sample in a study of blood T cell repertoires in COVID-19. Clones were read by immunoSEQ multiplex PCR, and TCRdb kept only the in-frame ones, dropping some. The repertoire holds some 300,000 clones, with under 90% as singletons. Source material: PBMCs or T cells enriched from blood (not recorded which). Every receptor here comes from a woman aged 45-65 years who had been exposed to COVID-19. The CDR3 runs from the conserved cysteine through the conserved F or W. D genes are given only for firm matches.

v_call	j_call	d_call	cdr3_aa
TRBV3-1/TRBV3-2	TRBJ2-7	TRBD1	CASSLQTGFTSEQYF
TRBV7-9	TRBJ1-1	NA	CASSLDGGDTEAFF
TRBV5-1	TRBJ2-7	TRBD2	CASSRGRGEEQYF
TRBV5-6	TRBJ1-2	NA	CASSLASRGLYGYTF
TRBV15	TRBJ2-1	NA	CATSRDSTGQSSYNEQFF
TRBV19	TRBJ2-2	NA	CATFPWAGTTKTRTGELFF
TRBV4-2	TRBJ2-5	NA	CASSQESPAASQETQYF
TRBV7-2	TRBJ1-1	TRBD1	CASSPLRGSTEAFF
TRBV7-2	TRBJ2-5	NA	CASSLGPQGWETQYF
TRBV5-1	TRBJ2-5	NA	CASSGELVSQYF
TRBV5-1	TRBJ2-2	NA	CASSLGGGPGELFF
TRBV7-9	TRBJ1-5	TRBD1	CASSPLLERGQGQPQHF
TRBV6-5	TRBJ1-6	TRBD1	CASSYAGQLSPLHF